This TCR beta chain was identified in a study of molecular identifiers for immune sequencing clone quantification. Whole-study findings and limits: Sharing of a barcode by identical TCR molecules could cause highly expanded clone sizes to be underestimated. Clones above 20 RNA copies contained over 98% of effector molecules and under 1% of naive molecules. In a background of about a million naive cells, spiked Jurkat TCR RNA from one cell was reportedly detectable.

One entry per CDR3 protein, called by TCRdb with MiXCR from the PCR reads. The sample shows about 640,000 distinct CDR3 sequences, just under 20% of them seen only once. CDR3 length: 14 amino acids. Trimming took off 1 base at V and 2 bases at J, with 8 bases between the two ends. The germline CDR1 and CDR2 sequences are SGHNT and YYREEE (reference sequence). This clonotype was detected many times. Its antigen remains unidentified. The source of this sequence is a human donor in good health. Some libraries in this study had Jurkat cell RNA spiked in. The sequenced sample was naive CD8+ T cells from blood, with Jurkat cell RNA spiked in. Subset of the sample: FACS-sorted CD8+CD4-CCR7+CD45RA+ naive T cells. The genes are TRBV5-4 and TRBJ2-3; maybe TRBD2 (5 bases). Here the CDR3 reads CASSLNRDTDTQYF. For the CDR3, the DNA is TGTGCCAGCAGCTTGAACCGGGACACAGATACGCAGTATTTT.